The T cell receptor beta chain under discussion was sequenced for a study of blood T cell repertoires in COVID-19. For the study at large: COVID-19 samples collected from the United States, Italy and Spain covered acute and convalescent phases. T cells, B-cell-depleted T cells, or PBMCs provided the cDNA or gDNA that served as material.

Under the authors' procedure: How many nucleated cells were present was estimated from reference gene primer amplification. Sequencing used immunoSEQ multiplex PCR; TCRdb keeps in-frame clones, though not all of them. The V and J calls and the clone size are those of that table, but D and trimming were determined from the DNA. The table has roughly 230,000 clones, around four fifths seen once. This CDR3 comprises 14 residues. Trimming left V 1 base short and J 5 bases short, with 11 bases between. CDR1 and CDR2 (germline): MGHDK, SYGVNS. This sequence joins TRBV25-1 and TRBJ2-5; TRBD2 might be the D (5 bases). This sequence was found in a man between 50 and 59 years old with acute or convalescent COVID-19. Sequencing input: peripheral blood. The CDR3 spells CASSELRAWETQYF. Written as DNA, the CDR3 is TGTGCCAGCAGTGAATTGAGGGCCTGGGAGACCCAGTACTTC.